The 30 T cell receptor beta chains below come from one sample, sequenced in a study of T cell repertoires in cytomegalovirus infection. TCRdb re-called the reads through MiXCR, storing one row per CDR3 protein. Of approximately 100,000 distinct CDR3 sequences listed, less than 25% were seen once; the top ten hold about two fifths. The sequenced material came from CD8+ T cells from PBMCs. These receptor sequences come from a human donor in good health (CMV status not recorded). Some clones in this sample may be carry-over from other donors' samples.

This clonotype was recorded many times. The genes are TRBV7-8 and TRBJ2-5; D perhaps matches TRBD2 (5 bases). CDR3 size: 16 residues. The ends were cut back, 1 base at V and 5 bases at J, with 17 bases in the middle. The germline V gene has CDR1 SGHVS and CDR2 FQNEAQ. CDR3 bases: TGTGCCAGCAGCTTAGATTTAGACTCCACGGGGGAGACCCAGTACTTC. Residues: CASSLDLDSTGETQYF.

The rearrangement links TRBV4-1 to TRBJ1-5; 10 bases are shared with TRBD1. The junction had 8 bases not matched to a gene; V was cut back by 4 bases and J by 5 bases. Germline V gives CDR1 MGHRA, CDR2 YSYEKL. This CDR3 contains 16 residues. The CDR3 is CASSPLGQGGDQPQHF. The CDR3 region has the DNA TGCGCCAGCAGCCCACTAGGACAGGGGGGCGATCAGCCCCAGCATTTT.

This clonotype was picked up a small number of times. The chain links TRBV29-1 to TRBJ2-6; D is unresolved. V gave up 4 bases and J gave up 0 bases, with 13 bases separating them. The CDR3 length is 16 residues. The V gene's germline CDR1 is SQVTM and CDR2 ANQGSEA. CDR3 loop: CSVVHPQNSGANVLTF. The CDR3 DNA follows: TGCAGCGTTGTCCACCCTCAGAACTCTGGGGCCAACGTCCTGACTTTC.

The chain links TRBV7-3 to TRBJ2-7, with a tentative D call TRBD2 (6 bases). There are 13 residues in the CDR3. Trimming stripped 2 bases from V and 7 bases from J, with 12 bases between. Germline CDR1 SGHTA, CDR2 FQGTGA. The CDR3 spells CASSLSGVREQYF. The DNA for the CDR3 is TGTGCCAGCAGCTTATCGGGGGTGAGGGAGCAGTACTTC.

This clonotype was observed a single time. The chain combines TRBV7-4 with TRBJ2-2; D is perhaps TRBD2 (5 bases). V lost 5 bases, J lost 6 bases, and 10 bases lay in between. Germline values: CDR1 SGHVT, CDR2 SQSDAQ. The CDR3 extends over 13 amino acids. CDR3 nucleotide sequence: TGTGCCAGCAGCGGAGGAAGTGCCGGGGAGCTGTTTTTT. This codes for CASSGGSAGELFF.

Only a few counts were recorded for this clonotype. The chain carries TRBV29-1 and TRBJ1-1; possible D gene TRBD1, 6 bases. V was cut by 7 bases and J by 6 bases, with 15 bases left in between. Germline-derived CDR1 and CDR2 are SQVTM and ANQGSEA. This CDR3 region has 12 residues. The CDR3 DNA reads as TGCAGCGCCCTGCGGGGGGCAGCTGAAGCTTTCTTT. This gives the protein CSALRGAAEAFF.

This clonotype showed up just a few times. This chain links TRBV6-2 or TRBV6-3 with TRBJ1-1, with TRBD1 as a possible D gene (5 bases). Looked up from germline, CDR1 is MNHEY and CDR2 is SVGEGT. This CDR3 spans 13 amino acids. Trimming left V 2 bases short and J 7 bases short, with 11 bases between. CDR3 protein: CASSYIGGGEAFF. CDR3 nucleotides: TGTGCCAGCAGTTACATCGGCGGGGGTGAAGCTTTCTTT.

This clonotype showed up many times. The chain joins TRBV7-9 to TRBJ1-1; 8 nucleotides align to TRBD1. CDR3 length: 20 residues. CDR1 and CDR2 (germline): SEHNR, FQNEAQ (reference sequence). The trim removed 5 bases at V and 0 bases at J, leaving 20 bases unmatched. Here the CDR3 DNA reads TGTGCCAGCAGCATAGAAGGAGCCGACAGGGGCCAACCACTGAACACTGAAGCTTTCTTT. It translates to CASSIEGADRGQPLNTEAFF.

This clonotype came up many times. This chain uses TRBV6-1 with TRBJ1-6, with 7 positions matching TRBD1. The CDR3 contains 15 residues. After removal of 7 bases from V and 7 bases from J, the junction contained 10 bases not matched to a gene. Germline values: CDR1 MNHNS, CDR2 SASEGT. The DNA for the CDR3 is TGTGCCAGCAACCCGACAGGGAATGCGAATTCACCCCTCCACTTT. Protein: CASNPTGNANSPLHF.

This clonotype occurred many times. The J gene is TRBJ2-7, the V gene TRBV7-9; 9 bases line up with TRBD1. J gave up 2 bases and V 4 bases, and 6 bases lay outside the gene matches. CDR1 is SEHNR and CDR2 is FQNEAQ in the germline V gene (reference sequence). This CDR3 has 15 amino acids. The CDR3 region is CASSSNRDRAYEQYF. The DNA of the CDR3 is TGTGCCAGCAGCTCAAACCGGGACAGGGCCTACGAGCAGTACTTC.

The CDR3 DNA reads TGTGCCAGCAGTTTGGCGGGGTTGACCAAAAACATTCAGTACTTC. Residues: CASSLAGLTKNIQYF. The chain carries TRBV28 and TRBJ2-4, with TRBD2 as a possible D gene (6 bases). Trimming removed 3 bases from V and 2 bases from J, with 11 bases in between. Germline V gene lookup returns CDR1 MDHEN and CDR2 SYDVKM. This CDR3 region has 15 residues.

This clonotype was counted between two and nine times. This sequence joins TRBV12-3 or TRBV12-4 and TRBJ1-2; a weak D match, TRBD1 (6 bases). Trimming pared 7 bases from V and 13 bases from J, leaving 19 bases between. This CDR3 comprises 12 residues. As DNA, the CDR3 is TGTGCCAGCACCTTTGGGGGGGCTGGTTTCACCTTC. Protein product: CASTFGGAGFTF.

This clonotype was counted ten times or more. This chain uses TRBV29-1 with TRBJ1-5; D perhaps matches TRBD1 (6 bases). V was trimmed by 6 bases and J by 3 bases, leaving 15 bases between them. The CDR3 is 14 residues long. The V gene's germline CDR1 is SQVTM and CDR2 ANQGSEA. CDR3 loop: CSVAQGEDNQPQHF. The CDR3, as DNA: TGCAGCGTAGCACAGGGTGAAGACAATCAGCCCCAGCATTTT.

V usage is TRBV7-6 and J usage is TRBJ1-2, with 7 nucleotides matching TRBD1. CDR1 is SGHVS, CDR2 FNYEAQ, per germline. This CDR3 contains 13 residues. The ends lost 4 bases at V and 8 bases at J; junction bases unmatched: 7. The CDR3 region is CASSSGTEEGYTF. The CDR3 bases are TGTGCCAGCAGCTCCGGGACAGAGGAGGGCTACACCTTC.

Regarding this clonotype: Germline is not matched at one junction end, which may reflect a read error. This chain connects TRBV7-7 to TRBJ2-1; 7 bases match TRBD2. CDR1 is SSHAT and CDR2 is FNYEAQ in the germline V gene (reference sequence). This CDR3 region has 15 residues. In DNA, the CDR3 is TGTGCTAGCAGCCCAGACGTTGGGAGGGCCAATGAGCAGTTCTTC. Translating gives CASSPDVGRANEQFF.

The gene calls are TRBV20-1 and TRBJ2-5; 8 positions match TRBD1. CDR1 and CDR2 (germline): DFQATT, SNEGSKA (reference sequence). The V segment lost 5 bases and the J segment 5 bases; nucleotides outside the gene matches: 16. The CDR3 consists of 16 residues. CDR3: CSASPPTVQGVETQYF. The CDR3 region has the DNA TGCAGTGCTTCACCCCCAACCGTACAGGGGGTGGAGACCCAGTACTTC.

The table lists this clonotype with a few counts. The CDR3: CASSEKPVSSYNEQFF. For the CDR3, the DNA is TGTGCCAGCAGTGAAAAGCCAGTCAGCTCCTACAATGAGCAGTTCTTC. V gene TRBV6-1 combines with J gene TRBJ2-1; D gene uncertain. Trimming pared 2 bases from V and 0 bases from J, leaving 11 bases between. The CDR3 totals 16 residues. Germline CDR1 MNHNS, CDR2 SASEGT.

The V call is TRBV12-3 or TRBV12-4, the J call TRBJ1-2; D may be TRBD1 (6 bases). CDR3 size: 12 residues. V lost 3 bases and J 6 bases, leaving 8 bases between the germline ends. The DNA of the CDR3 is TGTGCCAGCAGTTTTGGGACACATGGCTACACCTTC. This encodes CASSFGTHGYTF.

This clonotype was seen a handful of times. The genes are TRBV7-8 and TRBJ1-4, with D perhaps TRBD1 (5 bases). With 5 bases removed from V and 8 bases from J, the gap between germline ends came to 21 bases. CDR3 size: 16 residues. Germline CDR1 and CDR2: SGHVS and FQNEAQ. CDR3 sequence: CASSPRLGDVGEKLFF. In DNA form, the CDR3 reads TGTGCCAGCAGCCCCCGGCTAGGGGACGTCGGCGAAAAACTGTTTTTT. Full variable domain (missing parts from reference TRBV7-8 and TRBJ1-4): GAGVSQSPRYKVAKRGQDVALRCDPISGHVSLFWYQQALGQGPEFLTYFQNEAQLDKSGLPSDRFFAERPEGSVSTLKIQRTQQEDSAVYLCASSPRLGDVGEKLFFGSGTQLSVL.

This clonotype has a count of ten or more. V gene TRBV7-2 combines with J gene TRBJ2-7, with 13 bases fitting TRBD2. The CDR3 is 17 amino acids. The ends lost 3 bases at V and 0 bases at J; junction bases unmatched: 5. Germline V gene data show CDR1 as SGHTA and CDR2 as FQGNSA. The CDR3 region is CASSFPGTSGNSYEQYF. CDR3 coding DNA: TGTGCCAGCAGCTTCCCCGGGACTAGCGGGAACTCCTACGAGCAGTACTTC.

In its sample, this clonotype was seen a few times. The genes are TRBV10-3 and TRBJ2-6, with D maybe TRBD1 (6 bases). Per the germline V gene, CDR1 is ENHRY and CDR2 is SYGVKD. The CDR3 has 17 residues. V was clipped by 3 bases and J by 0 bases, with 12 bases between them. CDR3 sequence: CAISDQTQGSGANVLTF. The CDR3 nucleotides read TGTGCCATCAGTGACCAGACACAGGGCTCTGGGGCCAACGTCCTGACTTTC.

This rearrangement joins TRBV5-4 to TRBJ2-3, with TRBD2 matching 14 bases. Per germline, CDR1 SGHNT and CDR2 YYREEE (reference sequence). Losses at the gene ends were 0 bases for V and 4 bases for J; bases not matched to a gene: 4. The length of the CDR3 is 17 residues. The CDR3: CASSLEGLAGEADTQYF. The CDR3 nucleotides read TGTGCCAGCAGCTTGGAGGGACTAGCGGGAGAGGCAGATACGCAGTATTTT.

V is TRBV12-3 or TRBV12-4 and J is TRBJ2-7; 10 bases are a match to TRBD2. V lost 7 bases to trimming and J lost 0 bases; unmatched junction nucleotides: 3. The CDR3 has 14 residues. CDR3 coding DNA: TGTGCCAGCACCATAGCGGGAGGCTCCTACGAGCAGTACTTC. It is translated as CASTIAGGSYEQYF.

The J gene is TRBJ2-1, the V gene TRBV24-1, with 7 bases aligning to TRBD2. From germline, CDR1 is KGHDR and CDR2 SFDVKD. V shed 1 base and J 4 bases; nucleotides not matched to a gene: 6. This CDR3 is built from 16 residues. In DNA form, the CDR3 reads TGTGCCACCAGTGATTTCGGGGGGACCACGTACAATGAGCAGTTCTTC. Protein product: CATSDFGGTTYNEQFF.

The chain carries TRBV12-3 or TRBV12-4 and TRBJ2-3; unclear D gene. The V end lost 2 bases, the J end lost 3 bases, and 12 bases lay between the germline ends. The CDR3 contains 15 residues. The CDR3 coding sequence is TGTGCCAGCAGTTTAAAAAGTGGAGTTACAGATACGCAGTATTTT. Amino acids: CASSLKSGVTDTQYF.

This clonotype was recorded a few times. This sequence joins TRBV6-5 and TRBJ1-1; D not resolved. V dropped 6 bases and J dropped 1 base, with 9 bases sitting between them. This CDR3 has 13 residues. In germline, CDR1 is MNHEY, CDR2 SVGAGI. The CDR3 protein is CASSLLSNTEAFF. CDR3 DNA: TGTGCCAGCAGCTTACTCTCGAACACTGAAGCTTTCTTT.

This chain links TRBV20-1 with TRBJ2-7; 12 nucleotides match TRBD2. The CDR3 extends over 15 amino acids. V dropped 3 bases and J dropped 3; count of bases not matched to a gene: 6. Per the germline V gene, CDR1 is DFQATT and CDR2 is SNEGSKA (reference sequence). The CDR3 DNA sequence: TGCAGTGCTAGGTCTCTAGCGGGGGGGCTCTACGAGCAGTACTTC. Its translation: CSARSLAGGLYEQYF.

This chain joins TRBV29-1 and TRBJ1-1; D is undetermined. CDR1 SQVTM and CDR2 ANQGSEA come from the germline V gene. This CDR3 is built from 14 residues. V lost 0 bases, J lost 0 bases, and 8 bases lay in between. The CDR3 nucleotides read TGCAGCGTTGAAGATCCCGGGATGAACACTGAAGCTTTCTTT. It encodes CSVEDPGMNTEAFF.

This clonotype was recorded a few times. The V gene is TRBV29-1, the J gene TRBJ2-7; perhaps TRBD2 as D (6 bases). This CDR3 has 12 residues. Germline assignment: CDR1 SQVTM and CDR2 ANQGSEA. V lost 3 bases, J lost 1 base, and 7 bases lay in between. CDR3 protein: CSVDAGSYEQYF. CDR3 DNA sequence: TGCAGCGTTGACGCGGGGTCCTACGAGCAGTACTTC.

The chain couples TRBV6-5 to TRBJ2-7, with D maybe TRBD1 (7 bases). Germline CDR1 is MNHEY and CDR2 is SVGAGI. The ends were cut back, 4 bases at V and 2 bases at J, with 21 bases in the middle. CDR3 length: 17 amino acids. The chain's CDR3 is CASSFTPPGRGAYEQYF. DNA of the CDR3: TGTGCCAGCAGTTTTACACCCCCGGGCAGGGGGGCCTACGAGCAGTACTTC.